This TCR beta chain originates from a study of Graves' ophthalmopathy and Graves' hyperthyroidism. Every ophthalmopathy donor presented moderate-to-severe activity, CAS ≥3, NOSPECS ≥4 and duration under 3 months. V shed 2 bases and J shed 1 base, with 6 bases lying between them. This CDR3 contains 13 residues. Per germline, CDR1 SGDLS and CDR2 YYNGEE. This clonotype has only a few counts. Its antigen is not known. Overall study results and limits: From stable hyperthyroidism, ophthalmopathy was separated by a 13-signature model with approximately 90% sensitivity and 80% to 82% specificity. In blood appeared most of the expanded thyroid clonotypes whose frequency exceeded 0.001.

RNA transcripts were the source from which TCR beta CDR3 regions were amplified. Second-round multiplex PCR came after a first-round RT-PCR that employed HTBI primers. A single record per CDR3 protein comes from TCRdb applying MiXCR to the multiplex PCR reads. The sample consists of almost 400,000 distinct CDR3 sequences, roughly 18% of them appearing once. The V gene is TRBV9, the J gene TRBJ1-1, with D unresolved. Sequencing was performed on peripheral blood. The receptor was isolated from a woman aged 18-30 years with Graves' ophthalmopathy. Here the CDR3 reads CASSVSSNTEAFF. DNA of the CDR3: TGTGCCAGCAGCGTTTCCTCGAACACTGAAGCTTTCTTT.